One and the same sample provided the 9 T cell receptor beta chains below, sequenced in a study of blood T cell repertoires in COVID-19 (dated by TCRdb to the early 2020s). The receptor library was made with the immunoSEQ multiplex PCR assay. The immuneACCESS repertoire file appears here via TCRdb, limited to in-frame rearrangements. These files lack a portion of the clones; in checked studies, under half of the deficit traces to unresolved V genes, and the cause of the others is not known. This sample holds over 90,000 clones; roughly 76% were observed only once. The ten largest account for under 5% of the sample. Material for sequencing was peripheral blood. These receptors were taken from an older man with COVID-19, enrolled during active disease.

This rearrangement joins TRBV7-6 to TRBJ1-3, with D uncertain. This CDR3 has 16 amino acids. Germline V lookup: CDR1 SGHVS, CDR2 FNYEAQ. The V gene lost 1 base and the J gene lost 0 bases, with 10 bases spanning the gap. The CDR3 sequence is CASSLVQAASGNTIYF. The CDR3 DNA follows: TGTGCCAGCAGCTTAGTTCAGGCAGCCTCTGGAAACACCATATATTTT.

The rearrangement joins TRBV6-5 to TRBJ1-5, with 8 bases lining up with TRBD1. The V gene end was trimmed by 5 bases and the J gene end by 5 bases; junction bases not matched to a gene: 2. This CDR3 comprises 13 residues. Germline V lookup: CDR1 MNHEY, CDR2 SVGAGI. CDR3 sequence: CASSTDRDQPQHF. The CDR3 DNA follows: TGTGCCAGCAGTACGGACAGGGATCAGCCCCAGCATTTT.

A word on this clone: An end of the junction differs from the germline gene, which may be a read error. The chain has TRBV6-1 and TRBJ1-6, with unresolved D. This CDR3 has 15 amino acids. Germline V lookup: CDR1 MNHNS, CDR2 SASEGT. The DNA for the CDR3 is TGTGCCAGCAGTAAAGCTAGCTCCTATAATTCACCCCTCCACTTT. The encoded protein is CASSKASSYNSPLHF.

The V gene is TRBV28, the J gene TRBJ1-5, with 9 nucleotides matching TRBD1. The CDR3 has 15 residues. The J segment lost 6 bases and the V segment lost 3 bases, leaving 6 bases of the junction unmatched. Germline lookup yields CDR1 MDHEN and CDR2 SYDVKM. In nucleotides, the CDR3 is TGTGCCAGCAGTTTGACGGGACAGGGTATTCAGCCCCAGCATTTT. Its translation: CASSLTGQGIQPQHF.

V usage is TRBV6-5 and J usage is TRBJ1-2; TRBD1 aligns across 7 bases. Germline V lookup: CDR1 MNHEY, CDR2 SVGAGI. J was trimmed by 8 bases and V by 4 bases; bases with no gene match: 10. This CDR3 has 14 residues. For the CDR3, the DNA is TGTGCCAGCAGTTCCGGACAGGCCTTGGGAGGCTACACCTTC. This translates into CASSSGQALGGYTF.

CDR3 nucleotides: TGTGCCAGCAGCTTGGGACTAGCGGAAGATACGCAGTATTTT. This translates into CASSLGLAEDTQYF. V gene TRBV7-9 combines with J gene TRBJ2-3, with 11 bases fitting TRBD2. The germline CDR1 and CDR2 sequences are SEHNR and FQNEAQ (reference sequence). J lost 5 bases, V lost 3 bases, and 1 base had no gene match. This CDR3 region has 14 residues.

This clone was picked up a small number of times. The chain uses TRBV10-3 and TRBJ2-7; D is undetermined. V shed 5 bases and J shed 0 bases, with 8 bases lying between them. CDR1 and CDR2 from the germline V gene are ENHRY and SYGVKD. The CDR3 is 13 amino acids. The CDR3 nucleotides read TGTGCCATCAGTATCGGGTCCTCCTACGAGCAGTACTTC. This translates into CAISIGSSYEQYF.

The V call is TRBV4-2, the J call TRBJ2-4; TRBD2 matches at 11 bases. The trim removed 0 bases at V and 0 bases at J, leaving 13 bases unmatched. CDR3 length: 21 residues. Germline CDR1 and CDR2: LGHNA and YNFKEQ. CDR3 region: CASSQEGPGTSGRLAKNIQYF. For the CDR3, the DNA is TGTGCCAGCAGCCAAGAGGGCCCCGGGACTAGCGGACGGCTAGCCAAAAACATTCAGTACTTC.

This clone appeared a few times. The chain couples TRBV14 to TRBJ2-7; 8 bases are shared with TRBD2. V lost 5 bases, J lost 4 bases, and 7 bases stayed unmatched. The CDR3 runs 14 residues. Germline V gives CDR1 SGHDN, CDR2 FVKESK. The CDR3 loop is CASSYGTGGYEQYF. The CDR3, as DNA: TGTGCCAGCAGCTACGGGACGGGAGGGTACGAGCAGTACTTC.